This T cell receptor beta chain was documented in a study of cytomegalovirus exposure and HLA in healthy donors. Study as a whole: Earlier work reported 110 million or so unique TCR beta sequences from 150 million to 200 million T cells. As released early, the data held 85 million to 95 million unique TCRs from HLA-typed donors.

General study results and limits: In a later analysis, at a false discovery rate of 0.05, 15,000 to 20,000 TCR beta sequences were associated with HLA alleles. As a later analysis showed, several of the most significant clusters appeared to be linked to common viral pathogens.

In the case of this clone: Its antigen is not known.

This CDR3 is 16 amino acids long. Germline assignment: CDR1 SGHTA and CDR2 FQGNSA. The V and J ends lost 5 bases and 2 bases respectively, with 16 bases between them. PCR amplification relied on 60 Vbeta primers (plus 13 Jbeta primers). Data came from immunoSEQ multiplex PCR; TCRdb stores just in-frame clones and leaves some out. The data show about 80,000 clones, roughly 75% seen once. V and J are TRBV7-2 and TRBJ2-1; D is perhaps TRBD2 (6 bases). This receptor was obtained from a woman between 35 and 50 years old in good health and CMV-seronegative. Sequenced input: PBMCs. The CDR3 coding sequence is TGTGCCAGCAGCCTAGGGAGGCGGGTTACCTACAATGAGCAGTTCTTC. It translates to CASSLGRRVTYNEQFF.